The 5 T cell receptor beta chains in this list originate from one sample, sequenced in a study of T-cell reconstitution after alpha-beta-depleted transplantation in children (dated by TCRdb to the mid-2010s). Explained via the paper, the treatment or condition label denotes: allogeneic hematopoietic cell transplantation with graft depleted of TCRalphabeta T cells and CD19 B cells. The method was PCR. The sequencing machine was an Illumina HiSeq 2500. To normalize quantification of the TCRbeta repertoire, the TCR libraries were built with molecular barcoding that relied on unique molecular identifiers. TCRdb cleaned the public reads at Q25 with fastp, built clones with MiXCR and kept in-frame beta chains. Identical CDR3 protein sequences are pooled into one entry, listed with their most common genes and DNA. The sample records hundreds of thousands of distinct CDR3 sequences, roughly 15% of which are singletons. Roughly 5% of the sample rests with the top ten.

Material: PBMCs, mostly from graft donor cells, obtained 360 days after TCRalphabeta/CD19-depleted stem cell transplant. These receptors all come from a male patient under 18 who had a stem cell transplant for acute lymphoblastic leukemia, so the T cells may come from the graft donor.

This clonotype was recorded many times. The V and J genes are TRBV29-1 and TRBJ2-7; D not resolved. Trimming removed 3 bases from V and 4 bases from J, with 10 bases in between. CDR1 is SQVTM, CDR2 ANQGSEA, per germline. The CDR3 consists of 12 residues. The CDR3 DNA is TGCAGCGTTGAGGACGACGGGTACGAGCAGTACTTC. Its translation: CSVEDDGYEQYF.

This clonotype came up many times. This CDR3 reads CSVEGQSYEQYF. CDR3 nucleotide sequence: TGCAGCGTCGAGGGGCAATCATACGAGCAGTACTTC. The V call is TRBV29-1, the J call TRBJ2-7, with D possibly called TRBD1 or TRBD2 (5 bases each). The V gene's germline CDR1 is SQVTM and CDR2 ANQGSEA. CDR3 length: 12 amino acids. V was pared by 6 bases and J by 4 bases, with 13 bases between.

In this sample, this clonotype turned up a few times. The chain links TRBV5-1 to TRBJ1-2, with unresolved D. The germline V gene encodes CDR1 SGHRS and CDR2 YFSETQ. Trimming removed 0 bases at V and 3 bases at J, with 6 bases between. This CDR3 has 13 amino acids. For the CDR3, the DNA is TGCGCCAGCAGCTTGGAACTGGACTATGGCTACACCTTC. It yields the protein CASSLELDYGYTF.

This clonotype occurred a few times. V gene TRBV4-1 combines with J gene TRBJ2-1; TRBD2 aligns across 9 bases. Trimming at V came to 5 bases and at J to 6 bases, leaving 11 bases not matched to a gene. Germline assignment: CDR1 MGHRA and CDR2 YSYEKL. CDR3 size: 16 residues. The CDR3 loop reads CASSLVLAGHPNEQFF. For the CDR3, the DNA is TGCGCCAGCAGCTTAGTTCTAGCGGGACACCCCAATGAGCAGTTCTTC.

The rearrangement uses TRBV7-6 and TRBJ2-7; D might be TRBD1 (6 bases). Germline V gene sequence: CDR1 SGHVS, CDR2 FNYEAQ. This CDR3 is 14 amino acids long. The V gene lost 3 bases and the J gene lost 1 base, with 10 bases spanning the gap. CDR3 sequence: CASSFRGQSYEQYF. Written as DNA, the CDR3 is TGTGCCAGCAGCTTTCGAGGACAGTCCTACGAGCAGTACTTC. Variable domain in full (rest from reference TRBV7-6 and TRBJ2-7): GAGVSQSPRYKVTKRGQDVALRCDPISGHVSLYWYRQALGQGPEFLTYFNYEAQQDKSGLPNDRFSAERPEGSISTLTIQRTEQRDSAMYRCASSFRGQSYEQYFGPGTRLTVT.